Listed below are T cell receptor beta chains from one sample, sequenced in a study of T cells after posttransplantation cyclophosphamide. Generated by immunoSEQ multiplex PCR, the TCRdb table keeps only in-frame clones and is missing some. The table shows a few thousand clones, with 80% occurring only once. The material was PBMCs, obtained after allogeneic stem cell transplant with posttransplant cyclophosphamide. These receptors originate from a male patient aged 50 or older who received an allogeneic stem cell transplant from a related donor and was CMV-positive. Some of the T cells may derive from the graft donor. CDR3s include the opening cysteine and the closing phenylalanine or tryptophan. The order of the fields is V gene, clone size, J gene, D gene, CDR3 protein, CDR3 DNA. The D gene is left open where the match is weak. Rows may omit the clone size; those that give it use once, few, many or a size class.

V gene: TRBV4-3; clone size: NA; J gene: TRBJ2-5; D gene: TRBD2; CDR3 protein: CASSQGATSGGAGETQYF; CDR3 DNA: TGCGCCAGCAGCCAAGGCGCGACTAGCGGGGGGGCCGGGGAGACCCAGTACTTC
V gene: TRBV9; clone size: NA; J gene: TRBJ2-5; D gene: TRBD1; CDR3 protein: CASSGIAGGSETQYF; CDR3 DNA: TGTGCCAGCAGCGGAATTGCAGGGGGCAGCGAGACCCAGTACTTC
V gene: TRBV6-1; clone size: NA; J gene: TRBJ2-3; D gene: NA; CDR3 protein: CASSEWGQLLTDTQYF; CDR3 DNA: TGTGCCAGCAGTGAGTGGGGCCAGCTTCTAACAGATACGCAGTATTTT
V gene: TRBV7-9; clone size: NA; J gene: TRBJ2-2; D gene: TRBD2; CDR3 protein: CASSLGGASGSSGGELFF; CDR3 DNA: TGTGCCAGCAGCTTAGGCGGCGCTAGCGGGAGCTCTGGCGGGGAGCTGTTTTTT
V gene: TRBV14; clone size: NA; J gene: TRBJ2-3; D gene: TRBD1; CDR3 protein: CASSQSTATGGGSTDTQYF; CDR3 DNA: TGTGCCAGCAGCCAAAGCACAGCGACAGGGGGAGGGTCCACAGATACGCAGTATTTT
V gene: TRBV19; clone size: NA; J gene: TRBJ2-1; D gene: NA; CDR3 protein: CASTQVAFYNEQFF; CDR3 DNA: TGTGCCAGTACCCAAGTAGCGTTTTACAATGAGCAGTTCTTC
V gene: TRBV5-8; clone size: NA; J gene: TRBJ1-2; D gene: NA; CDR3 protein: CASSLNVRTYGYTF; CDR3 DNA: TGTGCCAGCAGCTTGAATGTCCGGACATATGGCTACACCTTC
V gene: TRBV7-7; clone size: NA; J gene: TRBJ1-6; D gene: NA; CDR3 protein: CASRHGRGEFSF; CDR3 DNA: TGTGCCAGCAGACACGGACGGGGGGAATTTAGCTTT
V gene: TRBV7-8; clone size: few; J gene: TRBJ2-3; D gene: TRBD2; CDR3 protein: CASSSGLAGTTDTQYF; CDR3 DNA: TGTGCCAGCAGCTCGGGACTAGCGGGCACCACAGATACGCAGTATTTT
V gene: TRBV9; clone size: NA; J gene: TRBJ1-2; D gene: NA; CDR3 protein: CASSAGAGGPTYGYTF; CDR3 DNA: TGTGCCAGCAGCGCTGGAGCGGGGGGGCCAACCTATGGCTACACCTTC
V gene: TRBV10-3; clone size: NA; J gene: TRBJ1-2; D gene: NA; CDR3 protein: CAITTDNSNYGYTF; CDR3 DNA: TGTGCCATCACGACGGACAACTCCAATTATGGCTACACCTTC
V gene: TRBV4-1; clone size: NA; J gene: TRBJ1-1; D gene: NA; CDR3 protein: CASSQLGPYNTEAFF; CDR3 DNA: TGCGCCAGCAGCCAATTGGGGCCTTACAACACTGAAGCTTTCTTT
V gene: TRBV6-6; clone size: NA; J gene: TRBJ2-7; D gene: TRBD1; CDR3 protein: CASNGQGFYEQYF; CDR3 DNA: TGTGCCAGCAACGGACAGGGTTTTTACGAGCAGTACTTC
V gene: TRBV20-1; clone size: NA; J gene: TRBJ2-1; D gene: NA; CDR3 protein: CSAYNNEQFF; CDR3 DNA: TGCAGTGCTTACAACAATGAGCAGTTCTTC
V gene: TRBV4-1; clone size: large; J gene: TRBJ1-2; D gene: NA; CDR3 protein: CASSQDLAPGYGYTF; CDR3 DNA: TGCGCCAGCAGCCAAGATCTGGCCCCGGGGTATGGCTACACCTTC
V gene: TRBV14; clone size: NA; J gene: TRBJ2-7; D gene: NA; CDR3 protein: CASSPRITAGRVHEQYF; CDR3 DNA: TGTGCCAGCAGCCCCCGAATAACAGCCGGGAGAGTCCACGAGCAGTACTTC
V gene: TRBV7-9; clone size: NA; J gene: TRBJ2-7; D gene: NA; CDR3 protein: CASSPRGAGNEQYF; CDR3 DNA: TGTGCCAGCAGCCCCCGCGGGGCAGGAAACGAGCAGTACTTC
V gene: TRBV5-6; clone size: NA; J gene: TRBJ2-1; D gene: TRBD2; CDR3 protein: CASSLVPGGRDEQFF; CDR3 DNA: TGTGCCAGCAGCTTGGTACCGGGAGGGCGGGATGAGCAGTTCTTC
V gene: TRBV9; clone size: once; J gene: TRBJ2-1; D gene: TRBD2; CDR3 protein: CASSVRLAGSEQFF; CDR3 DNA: TGTGCCAGCAGCGTAAGACTAGCGGGTAGTGAGCAGTTCTTC
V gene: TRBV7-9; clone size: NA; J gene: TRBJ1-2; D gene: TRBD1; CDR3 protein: CASTLLTGEHGYTF; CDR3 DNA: TGTGCCAGCACCCTATTGACAGGGGAGCATGGCTACACCTTC
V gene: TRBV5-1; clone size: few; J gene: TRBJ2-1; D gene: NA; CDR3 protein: CASSPNREGQFF; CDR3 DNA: TGCGCCAGCAGCCCGAACAGGGAGGGGCAGTTCTTC
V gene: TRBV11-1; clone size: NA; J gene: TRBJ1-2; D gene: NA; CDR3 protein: CASSLASGLDGYTF; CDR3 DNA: TGTGCCAGCAGCTTAGCCTCAGGGCTAGATGGCTACACCTTC
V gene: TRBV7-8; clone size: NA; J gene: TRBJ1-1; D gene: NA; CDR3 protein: CASSPLGPTEAFF; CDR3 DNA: TGTGCCAGCAGCCCGCTGGGGCCCACTGAAGCTTTCTTT
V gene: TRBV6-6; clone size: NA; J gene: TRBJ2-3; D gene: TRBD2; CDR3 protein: CASSRGLATDTQYF; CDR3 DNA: TGTGCCAGCAGTCGGGGACTAGCTACAGATACGCAGTATTTT
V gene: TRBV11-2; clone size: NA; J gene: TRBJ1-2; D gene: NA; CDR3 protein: CASSLGGYYGYTF; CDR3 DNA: TGTGCCAGCAGCTTGGGGGGGTACTATGGCTACACCTTC
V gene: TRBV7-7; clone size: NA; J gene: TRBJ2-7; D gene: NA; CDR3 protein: CASSQGTGSYEQYF; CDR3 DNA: TGTGCTAGCAGCCAAGGTACAGGCTCCTACGAGCAGTACTTC
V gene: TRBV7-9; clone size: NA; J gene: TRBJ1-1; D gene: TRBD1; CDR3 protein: CASSVLQGGITEAFF; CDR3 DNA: TGTGCCAGCAGCGTGCTACAGGGGGGTATAACTGAAGCTTTCTTT
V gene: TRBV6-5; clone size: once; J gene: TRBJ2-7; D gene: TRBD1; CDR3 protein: CASRIGTGSYEQYF; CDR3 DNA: TGTGCCAGCAGAATCGGGACAGGCTCCTACGAGCAGTACTTC
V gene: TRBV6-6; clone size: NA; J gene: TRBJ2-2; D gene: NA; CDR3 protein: CASPSSDTGELFF; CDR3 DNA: TGTGCCAGCCCTTCTTCAGACACCGGGGAGCTGTTTTTT
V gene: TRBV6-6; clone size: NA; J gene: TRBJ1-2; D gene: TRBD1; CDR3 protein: CASSLGTGGGYTF; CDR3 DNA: TGTGCCAGCAGCCTCGGGACAGGTGGAGGCTACACCTTC
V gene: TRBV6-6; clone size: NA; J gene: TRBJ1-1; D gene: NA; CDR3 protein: CASSSAQADTEAFF; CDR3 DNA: TGTGCCAGCAGTTCTGCCCAGGCTGACACTGAAGCTTTCTTT
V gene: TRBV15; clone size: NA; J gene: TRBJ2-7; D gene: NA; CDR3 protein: CATSRFSGSGYEQYF; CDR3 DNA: TGTGCCACCAGCAGATTCTCCGGGTCTGGCTACGAGCAGTACTTC
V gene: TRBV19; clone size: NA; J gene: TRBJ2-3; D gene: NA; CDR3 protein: CASISGSTDTQYF; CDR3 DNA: TGTGCCAGTATAAGCGGGAGCACAGATACGCAGTATTTT
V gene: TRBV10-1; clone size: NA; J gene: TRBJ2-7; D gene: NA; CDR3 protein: CASNQTDSYEQYF; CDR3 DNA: TGCGCCAGCAACCAGACAGATTCCTACGAGCAGTACTTC
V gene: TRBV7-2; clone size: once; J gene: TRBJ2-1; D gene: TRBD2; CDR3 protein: CASSFVAGEHNEQFF; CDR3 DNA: TGTGCCAGCAGCTTTGTAGCGGGAGAGCACAATGAGCAGTTCTTC
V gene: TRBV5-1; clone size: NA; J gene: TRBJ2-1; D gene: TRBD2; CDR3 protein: CASKRTSGSYNEQFF; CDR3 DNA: TGCGCCAGCAAACGGACTAGCGGGAGCTACAATGAGCAGTTCTTC
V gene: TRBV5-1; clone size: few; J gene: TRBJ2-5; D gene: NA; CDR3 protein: CASSLVGGEETQYF; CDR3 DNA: TGCGCCAGCAGCTTGGTAGGGGGTGAGGAGACCCAGTACTTC
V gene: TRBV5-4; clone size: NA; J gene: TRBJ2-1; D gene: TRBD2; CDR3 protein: CASSGLAGGTYNEQFF; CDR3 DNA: TGTGCCAGCAGCGGGCTAGCGGGAGGGACCTACAATGAGCAGTTCTTC
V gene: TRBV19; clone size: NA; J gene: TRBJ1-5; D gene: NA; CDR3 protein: CASSILGGEAQPQHF; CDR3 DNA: TGTGCCAGTAGTATTTTAGGGGGGGAGGCTCAGCCCCAGCATTTT
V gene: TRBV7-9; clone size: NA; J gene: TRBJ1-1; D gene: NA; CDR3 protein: CASGRPPTPEAFF; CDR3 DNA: TGTGCCAGCGGGAGACCTCCAACGCCTGAAGCTTTCTTT
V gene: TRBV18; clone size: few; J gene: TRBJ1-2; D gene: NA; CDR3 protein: CASSLQDSLNGYTF; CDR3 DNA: TGTGCCAGCTCACTGCAGGACAGCTTAAATGGCTACACCTTC
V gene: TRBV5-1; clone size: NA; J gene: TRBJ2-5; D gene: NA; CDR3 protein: CASSLGAGKEIQYF; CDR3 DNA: TGCGCCAGCAGCTTGGGAGCAGGAAAAGAGATCCAGTACTTC
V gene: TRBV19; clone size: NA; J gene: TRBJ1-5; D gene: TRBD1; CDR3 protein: CASSPRTGGDNQPQHF; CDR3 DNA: TGTGCCAGTAGTCCCCGGACAGGGGGAGATAATCAGCCCCAGCATTTT
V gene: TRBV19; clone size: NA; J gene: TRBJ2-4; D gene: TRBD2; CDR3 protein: CASSREGPKNIQYF; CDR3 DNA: TGTGCCAGTAGCAGGGAGGGTCCCAAAAACATTCAGTACTTC
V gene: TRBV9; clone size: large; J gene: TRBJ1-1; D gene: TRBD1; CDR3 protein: CASSSGQGVTAFF; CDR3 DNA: TGTGCCAGCAGCTCGGGACAGGGGGTAACCGCTTTCTTT
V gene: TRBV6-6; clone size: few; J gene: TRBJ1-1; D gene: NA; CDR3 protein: CASTTLTEAFF; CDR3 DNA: TGTGCCAGCACGACACTCACTGAAGCTTTCTTT
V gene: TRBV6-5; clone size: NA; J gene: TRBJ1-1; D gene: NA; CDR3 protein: CASSYSTRYTEAFF; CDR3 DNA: TGTGCCAGCAGTTACTCGACAAGGTACACTGAAGCTTTCTTT
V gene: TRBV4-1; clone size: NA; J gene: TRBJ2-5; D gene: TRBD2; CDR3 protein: CASSQPGTSGIPGQETQYF; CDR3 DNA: TGCGCCAGCAGCCAACCCGGGACTAGCGGGATCCCTGGCCAAGAGACCCAGTACTTC
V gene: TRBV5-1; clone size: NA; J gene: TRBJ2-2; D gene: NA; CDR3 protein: CASSLGQSGELFF; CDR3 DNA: TGCGCCAGCAGCTTGGGGCAATCCGGGGAGCTGTTTTTT
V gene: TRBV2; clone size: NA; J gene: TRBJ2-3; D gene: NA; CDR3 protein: CASSEGRSTDTQYF; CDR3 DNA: TGTGCCAGCAGTGAAGGCCGGTCCACAGATACGCAGTATTTT
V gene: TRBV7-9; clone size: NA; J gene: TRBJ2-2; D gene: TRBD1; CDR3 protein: CASGTDRALAGELFF; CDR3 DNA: TGTGCCAGCGGGACGGACAGGGCCTTGGCCGGGGAGCTGTTTTTT